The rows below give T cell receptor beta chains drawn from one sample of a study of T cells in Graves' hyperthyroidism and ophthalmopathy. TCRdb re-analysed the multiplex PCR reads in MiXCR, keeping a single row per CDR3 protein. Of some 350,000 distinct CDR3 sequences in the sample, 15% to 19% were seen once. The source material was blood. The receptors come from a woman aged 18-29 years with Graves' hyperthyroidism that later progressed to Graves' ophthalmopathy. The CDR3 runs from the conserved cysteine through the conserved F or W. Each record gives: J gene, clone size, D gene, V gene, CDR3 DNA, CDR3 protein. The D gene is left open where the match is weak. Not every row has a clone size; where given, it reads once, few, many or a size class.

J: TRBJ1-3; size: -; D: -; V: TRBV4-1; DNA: TGCGCCAGCAGCCATCCCTCTAAGGATTGGGTCTCTGGAAACACCATATATTTT; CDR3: CASSHPSKDWVSGNTIYF
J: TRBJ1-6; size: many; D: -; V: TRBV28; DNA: TGTGCCAGCAGTTTATGGGGCCGGGAACCGAATAATTCACCCCTCCACTTT; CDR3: CASSLWGREPNNSPLHF
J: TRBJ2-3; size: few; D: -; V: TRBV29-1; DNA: TGCAGCGCTACCGAGGGCCTCAGGGGGGCAGATACGCAGTATTTT; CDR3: CSATEGLRGADTQYF
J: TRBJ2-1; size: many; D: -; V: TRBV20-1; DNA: TGCAGTGCTCGACCGATAAACCACAATGAGCAGTTCTTC; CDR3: CSARPINHNEQFF
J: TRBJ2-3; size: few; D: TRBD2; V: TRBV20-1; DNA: TGCAGTGCTAGAGACCACGGACTAGTGGCAGATACGCAGTATTTT; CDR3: CSARDHGLVADTQYF
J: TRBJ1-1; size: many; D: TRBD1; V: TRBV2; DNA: TGTGCCAGCAACCTGGACAGGGGAGTAGCTTTCTTT; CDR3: CASNLDRGVAFF
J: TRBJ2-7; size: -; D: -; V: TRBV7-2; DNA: TGTGCCAGCAGCTTAAGCGGTGGCACCGCCTACGAGCAGTACTTC; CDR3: CASSLSGGTAYEQYF
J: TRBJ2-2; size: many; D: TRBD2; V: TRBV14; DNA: TGTGCCAGCAGCCCCCACTTAGCGGGAGGTGACGCCGGGGAGCTGTTTTTT; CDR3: CASSPHLAGGDAGELFF
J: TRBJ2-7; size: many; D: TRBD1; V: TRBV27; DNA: TGTGCCAGCAGAATCAGGGGGCGCGTCGGTTACGAGCAGTACTTC; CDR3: CASRIRGRVGYEQYF
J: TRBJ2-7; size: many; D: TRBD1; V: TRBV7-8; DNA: TGTGCCAGCAGCTTAGTTGGCAGGGGGCGAGGCGAGCAGTACTTC; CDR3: CASSLVGRGRGEQYF
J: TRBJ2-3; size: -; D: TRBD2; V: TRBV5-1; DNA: TGCGCCAGCAGCTTGGGGACTAGCGGGAGTATAATTTATACGCAGTATTTT; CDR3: CASSLGTSGSIIYTQYF